This note documents a single T cell receptor (beta chain) sequence. This specimen belongs to a study of control samples from healthy donors and cancer patients. Germline V gene data show CDR1 as MGHRA and CDR2 as YSYEKL. CDR3 length: 13 amino acids. Trimming cost V 11 bases and J 2 bases, with 15 bases left between them. Sequenced by immunoSEQ multiplex PCR; TCRdb stores in-frame clones only, minus some. Among under 100,000 clones, roughly 93% were seen once, and the ten largest hold over 1.3%. Input material: blood. The chain recombines TRBV4-1 with TRBJ1-2; possible D gene TRBD1, 6 bases. This TCR came from a woman aged 25 to 39 in good health. CDR3 sequence reads: CAVADSKNYGYTF. CDR3 in DNA: TGCGCCGTCGCGGACAGCAAGAACTATGGCTACACCTTC.